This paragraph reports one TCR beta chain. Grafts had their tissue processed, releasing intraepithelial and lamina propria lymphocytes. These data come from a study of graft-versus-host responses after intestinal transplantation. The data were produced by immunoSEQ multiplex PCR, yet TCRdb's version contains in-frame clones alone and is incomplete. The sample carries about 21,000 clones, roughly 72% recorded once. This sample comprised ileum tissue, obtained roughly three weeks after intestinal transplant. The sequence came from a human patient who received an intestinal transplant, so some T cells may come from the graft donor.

CDR3: CAISDPIAAGTQYF. The CDR3 DNA follows: TGTGCCATCAGTGACCCAATAGCGGCGGGAACCCAGTACTTC. The chain combines TRBV10-3 with TRBJ2-5; a weak D match, TRBD2 (6 bases). There are 14 residues in the CDR3. V lost 3 bases to trimming and J lost 8 bases, with 16 bases between them. CDR1 is ENHRY, CDR2 SYGVKD, per germline.